The source of this T cell receptor (beta chain) is a study of response to subunit inactivated influenza vaccine (dated by TCRdb to about 2018). Regarding the research as a whole: The study used deep quantitative T cell receptor repertoire profiling to track responses to a trivalent subunit inactivated influenza vaccine. Here is what the overall study found, with its caveats: The authors suggested that each seasonal influenza vaccination may recruit only a limited number of new T cells.

The CDR3 measures 17 amino acids from cysteine to phenylalanine. Only the CDR3 portion is preserved as DNA: 51 bases, with reading frame beginning at the first base. Trimming costs V 2 bases and J 0 bases, and their ends lie 15 bases apart. The germline V gene gives CDR1 as MGHRA and CDR2 as YSYEKL. Libraries were prepared through RT-PCR. Instrument on record: Illumina HiSeq 2500. TCRdb itself trimmed the public reads at Q25 with fastp, ran MiXCR and retained productive beta chains. Identical CDR3 protein sequences are pooled into one entry, listed with their most common genes and DNA. Counted in this sample were under 750,000 distinct CDR3 sequences; 12% of them appeared once. The ten largest account for 10% of the sample. As to this clonotype: Its antigen is still unknown. Base quality data are lacking; no much larger clone is found one base away.

The chain is assembled from TRBV4-1 and TRBJ2-3; the D gene may be TRBD1 or TRBD2, since each aligns over 6 bases. The origin of this receptor is a man in his fifties or sixties who received an inactivated influenza vaccine. Donor details come from another sample of the same person, matched by shared clones. The sample in question was PBMCs from blood, obtained on the day of vaccination. The base sequence is TGCGCCAGCAGCCAACGTAGGAGGGACATAAGCACAGATACGCAGTATTTT. It translates as CASSQRRRDISTDTQYF.